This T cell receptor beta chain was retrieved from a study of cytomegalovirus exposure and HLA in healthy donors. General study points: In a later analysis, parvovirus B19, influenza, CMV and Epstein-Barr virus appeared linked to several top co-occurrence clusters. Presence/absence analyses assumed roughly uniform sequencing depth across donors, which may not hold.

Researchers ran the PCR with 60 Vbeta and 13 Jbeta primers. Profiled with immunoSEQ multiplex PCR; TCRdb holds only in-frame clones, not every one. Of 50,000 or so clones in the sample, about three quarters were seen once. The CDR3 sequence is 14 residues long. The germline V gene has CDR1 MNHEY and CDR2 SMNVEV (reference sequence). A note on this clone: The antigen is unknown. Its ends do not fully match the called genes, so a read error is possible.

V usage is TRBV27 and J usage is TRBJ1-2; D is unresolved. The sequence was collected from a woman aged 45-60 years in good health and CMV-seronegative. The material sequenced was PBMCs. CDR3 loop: CATREGWNSYGYPF. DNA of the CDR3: TGTGCCACCCGGGAAGGATGGAACTCTTATGGCTACCCCTTC.